A selection of T cell receptor beta chains follows, all from one sample in a study of blood T cells in healthy people across ages. One entry per CDR3 protein, called by TCRdb with MiXCR from the 5' RACE reads. The sample shows some 760,000 distinct CDR3 sequences, around a quarter of them seen only once. Another study also made use of these data, one on T cells of mothers and their children.

What was sequenced was blood. The receptors were gathered from a boy aged 10-17 years in good health. Each CDR3 is given with its conserved first and last residue. D genes are given only for firm matches. Size values are once, few and many counts, or a class for expanded clones, and some rows have none.

j_gene | d_gene | abundance | v_gene | CDR3nt | CDR3aa
TRBJ1-2 | - | - | TRBV6-1 | TGTGCCAGCACCGAACCCGTCTATGGCTACACCTTC | CASTEPVYGYTF
TRBJ2-7 | TRBD2 | few | TRBV2 | TGTGCCAGCCGCTTAGCGGGAGGGCCTCCCTACGAGCAGTACTTC | CASRLAGGPPYEQYF
TRBJ2-3 | TRBD2 | - | TRBV7-3 | TGTGCCAGCAGCGAAAGTCCTAGCGGGATTGTGCAGTATTTT | CASSESPSGIVQYF
TRBJ2-3 | - | - | TRBV20-1 | TGCAGTGCTAGAGGGAGAGCCGGGGGATTCACAGATACGCAGTATTTT | CSARGRAGGFTDTQYF
TRBJ2-7 | TRBD1 | - | TRBV11-2 | TGTGCCAGCAGCTTAGGGGACAGGGCAGCCTACGAGCAGTACTTC | CASSLGDRAAYEQYF
TRBJ1-3 | - | - | TRBV20-1 | TGCAGTGCTAGAGGGCTAACTGGAAACACCATATATTTT | CSARGLTGNTIYF
TRBJ2-4 | - | few | TRBV10-3 | TGTGCCATCAGTGACCTATGGACGGGGATTCTAGCCAAAAACATTCAGTACTTC | CAISDLWTGILAKNIQYF
TRBJ2-7 | - | many | TRBV29-1 | TGCAGCGTCCAGGGCAGGGTAAGCTACGAGCAGTACTTC | CSVQGRVSYEQYF
TRBJ2-7 | TRBD2 | few | TRBV4-1 | TGCGCCAGCAGCCAAGATTTTGGCGGGAGCTCCTACGAGCAGTACTTC | CASSQDFGGSSYEQYF
TRBJ1-6 | - | - | TRBV5-6 | TGTGCCAGCAGTCTCCGGCCGAATAATTCACCCCTCCACTTT | CASSLRPNNSPLHF
TRBJ2-7 | - | - | TRBV20-1 | TGCGGTGCTAGTGAGTTAAACTACGAGCAGTACTTC | CGASELNYEQYF
TRBJ1-5 | TRBD1 | few | TRBV5-1 | TGCGCCAGCAGCCTGACAGGGGCGACGGATCAGCCCCAGCATTTT | CASSLTGATDQPQHF
TRBJ2-7 | TRBD1 | - | TRBV20-1 | TGCAGTGCTAATACCGGGACAGGGAGCTACGAGCAGTACTTC | CSANTGTGSYEQYF
TRBJ1-1 | TRBD1 | once | TRBV10-3 | TGTGCGAGTCAGGGGGCGTCTAGTGAAGCTTTCTTT | CASQGASSEAFF
TRBJ1-2 | - | few | TRBV14 | TGTGCCAGCAGCCAAGATCTTCGACAGGGCTACACCTTC | CASSQDLRQGYTF
TRBJ1-6 | TRBD1 | - | TRBV20-1 | TGCAGTGCCATCCGACAGGGGTATAATTCACCCCTCCACTTT | CSAIRQGYNSPLHF